This T cell receptor beta chain emerged from a study of blood T cell repertoires in COVID-19. Whole-study context: Acute-phase and convalescent COVID-19 samples originated in the United States, Italy and Spain.

This CDR3 has 14 residues. The germline V gene has CDR1 LGHDT and CDR2 YNNKEL (reference sequence). The V end was cut by 3 bases, the J end by 0 bases, with 9 bases between. Assay used: immunoSEQ multiplex PCR; TCRdb lists only in-frame clones, some missing. The sample holds more than 50,000 clones, over 75% seen once. This receptor was identified in a human donor in a cohort sampled during active COVID-19. Sequencing input: peripheral blood. The J gene is TRBJ2-7, the V gene TRBV3-1 (or the pseudogene TRBV3-2), with D uncertain. CDR3 in amino acids: CASSQYPVSYEQYF. The CDR3 coding sequence is TGTGCCAGCAGCCAGTATCCTGTCTCCTACGAGCAGTACTTC.